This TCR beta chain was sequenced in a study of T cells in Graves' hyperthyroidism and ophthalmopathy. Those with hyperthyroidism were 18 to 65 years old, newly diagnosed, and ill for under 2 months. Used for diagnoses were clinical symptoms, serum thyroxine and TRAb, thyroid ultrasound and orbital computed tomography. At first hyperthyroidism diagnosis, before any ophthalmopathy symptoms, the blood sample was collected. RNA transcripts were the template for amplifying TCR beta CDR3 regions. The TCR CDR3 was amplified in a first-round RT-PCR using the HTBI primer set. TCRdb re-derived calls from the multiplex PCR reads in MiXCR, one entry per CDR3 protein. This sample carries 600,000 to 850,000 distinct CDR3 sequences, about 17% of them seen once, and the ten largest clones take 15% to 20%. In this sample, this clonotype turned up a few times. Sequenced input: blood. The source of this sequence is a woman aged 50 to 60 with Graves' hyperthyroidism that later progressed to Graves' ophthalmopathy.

This CDR3 reads CASSLLPSGYGYTF. Written as DNA, the CDR3 is TGTGCCAGCAGCTTGCTCCCCTCCGGCTATGGCTACACCTTC. The rearrangement links TRBV5-6 to TRBJ1-2; no reliable D call. This CDR3 has 14 amino acids. V shed 1 base and J shed 4 bases, with 11 bases lying between them. The germline gives CDR1 SGHDT, CDR2 YYEEEE.